The 15 T cell receptor beta chains listed next were all sequenced from one sample in a study of shared T cell receptors in the human thymus. The data were produced by immunoSEQ multiplex PCR, yet TCRdb's version contains in-frame clones alone and is incomplete. The repertoire holds some 720,000 clones, with around nine tenths as singletons. This sample was shared with a second study, whose subject was human thymus T cells.

The sample comprised thymocytes. The receptors were gathered from a boy younger than two with a congenital heart defect.

The chain couples TRBV6-6 to TRBJ1-4; D gene unclear. The germline gives CDR1 MNHNY, CDR2 SVGAGI (reference sequence). Trimming removed 0 bases at V and 8 bases at J, with 10 bases between. There are 14 residues in the CDR3. CDR3 sequence: CASSYSAGGEKLFF. CDR3 DNA sequence: TGTGCCAGCAGTTACTCCGCAGGAGGGGAAAAACTGTTTTTT.

The rearrangement links TRBV28 to TRBJ2-7; 10 nucleotides match TRBD1. With 7 bases clipped from V and 2 bases from J, the junction kept 17 bases outside the gene matches. Looked up from germline, CDR1 is MDHEN and CDR2 is SYDVKM. The CDR3 sequence is 18 residues long. Here the CDR3 reads CASTKPGQGTHPTYEQYF. The CDR3 nucleotides are TGTGCCAGCACGAAACCGGGACAGGGGACGCACCCTACCTACGAGCAGTACTTC.

This sequence joins TRBV5-8 and TRBJ1-5; 7 bases are a match to TRBD1. The V and J ends lost 4 bases and 5 bases, in that order; junction bases with no gene match: 15. Germline CDR1 reads SGHTS; CDR2 reads YDEGEE. The CDR3 covers 17 residues. CDR3 bases: TGTGCCAGCAGCAACGAAACGACAGGGTTTACGGATCAGCCCCAGCATTTT. It translates to CASSNETTGFTDQPQHF. The entire variable domain, with the rest obtained from reference TRBV5-8 and TRBJ1-5, is as follows: EAGVTQSPTHLIKTRGQQATLRCSPISGHTSVYWYQQALGLGLQFLLWYDEGEERNRGNFPPRFSGRQFPNYSSELNVNALELEDSALYLCASSNETTGFTDQPQHFGDGTRLSIL.

This chain links TRBV10-3 with TRBJ2-7, with 14 nucleotides matching TRBD2. This CDR3 is built from 14 residues. Per the germline V gene, CDR1 is ENHRY and CDR2 is SYGVKD. The V and J ends lost 10 bases and 4 bases, in that order; junction bases with no gene match: 6. The CDR3 loop is CATRLAGGPYEQYF. The CDR3 coding sequence is TGTGCCACTCGACTAGCGGGAGGGCCTTACGAGCAGTACTTC.

This clone occurred once. The rearrangement joins TRBV6-1 to TRBJ1-5, with a possible D match to TRBD1 (5 bases). Trimming shortened V by 6 bases and J by 1 base, and 7 bases separated the two germline ends. The V gene's germline CDR1 is MNHNS and CDR2 SASEGT. This CDR3 is 13 amino acids long. The DNA for the CDR3 is TGTGCCAGCAGGGACATAAGCAATCAGCCCCAGCATTTT. This codes for CASRDISNQPQHF.

The rearrangement links TRBV5-1 to TRBJ2-6, with 7 bases lining up with TRBD2. The junction had 0 bases not matched to a gene; V was cut back by 4 bases and J by 2 bases. The germline V gene encodes CDR1 SGHRS and CDR2 YFSETQ. The CDR3 has 14 amino acids. The CDR3 spells CASSGGAGANVLTF. Written as DNA, the CDR3 is TGCGCCAGCAGCGGGGGGGCTGGGGCCAACGTCCTGACTTTC.

The genes are TRBV28 and TRBJ2-1, with 7 bases identical to TRBD1. V was clipped by 3 bases and J by 10 bases; unmatched bases: 9. The CDR3 has 14 amino acids. Germline lookup yields CDR1 MDHEN and CDR2 SYDVKM. CDR3: CASSLPTGDGEQFF. CDR3 DNA: TGTGCCAGCAGTTTGCCAACAGGGGACGGGGAGCAGTTCTTC.

The chain carries TRBV2 and TRBJ1-4; 7 nucleotides match TRBD1. Trimming at V came to 2 bases and at J to 8 bases, leaving 14 bases not matched to a gene. This CDR3 is 17 amino acids long. Germline V gene data show CDR1 as SNHLY and CDR2 as FYNNEI. CDR3 amino acids: CASSEIIGGALLEKLFF. CDR3 sequence (DNA): TGTGCCAGCAGTGAAATCATAGGGGGCGCGTTACTGGAAAAACTGTTTTTT.

The chain combines TRBV10-3 with TRBJ2-7, with D tentatively TRBD2 (5 bases). The CDR3 extends over 13 amino acids. Trimming removed 4 bases from V and 0 bases from J, with 7 bases in between. From germline, CDR1 is ENHRY and CDR2 SYGVKD. The CDR3 DNA reads as TGTGCCATCAGTGTTGGGAGCTCCTACGAGCAGTACTTC. This codes for CAISVGSSYEQYF.

The V call is TRBV4-2, the J call TRBJ1-2, with 10 bases fitting TRBD1. This CDR3 has 15 amino acids. CDR1 and CDR2 (germline): LGHNA, YNFKEQ. With V trimmed by 3 bases and J by 7 bases, 8 bases remained unmatched. The chain's CDR3 is CASSHLGQGEVGYTF. The CDR3 nucleotides are TGTGCCAGCAGCCACCTTGGACAGGGGGAAGTTGGCTACACCTTC.

The chain uses TRBV4-1 and TRBJ2-2, with 7 bases fitting TRBD1. The CDR3 is 19 residues long. J was trimmed by 4 bases and V by 4 bases; bases with no gene match: 18. Looked up from germline, CDR1 is MGHRA and CDR2 is YSYEKL. The CDR3 loop is CASSPPDRDPARGTGELFF. The CDR3 DNA is TGCGCCAGCAGCCCACCCGACAGGGACCCAGCGCGAGGCACCGGGGAGCTGTTTTTT.

The chain joins TRBV18 to TRBJ2-1; 7 nucleotides line up with TRBD2. The CDR3 is 15 residues long. Germline CDR1 KGHSH, CDR2 LQKENI. The J segment lost 6 bases and the V segment lost 3 bases, leaving 8 bases of the junction unmatched. Written as DNA, the CDR3 is TGTGCCAGCTCACCGGGCAGGGACTACAGCAATGAGCAGTTCTTC. It translates to CASSPGRDYSNEQFF.

The chain joins TRBV15 to TRBJ2-3; 10 nucleotides line up with TRBD2. The V segment lost 5 bases and the J segment 4 bases; nucleotides outside the gene matches: 9. CDR3 size: 16 residues. In germline, CDR1 is LNHNV, CDR2 YYDKDF (reference sequence). This CDR3 is CATSFTSGRAPDTQYF. DNA of the CDR3: TGTGCCACCAGCTTTACGAGCGGGAGGGCCCCAGATACGCAGTATTTT.

The V call is TRBV25-1, the J call TRBJ2-5; possibly TRBD1 for D (6 bases). Germline CDR1 is MGHDK and CDR2 is SYGVNS. The CDR3 totals 18 residues. Trimming took off 4 bases at V and 2 bases at J, with 23 bases between the two ends. CDR3 region: CASSAKGRGPSHQETQYF. In DNA, the CDR3 is TGTGCCAGCAGTGCTAAGGGCAGGGGTCCCTCCCATCAAGAGACCCAGTACTTC.

The chain combines TRBV4-3 with TRBJ2-3; 9 bases map to TRBD1. CDR1 and CDR2 (germline): LGHNA, YSLEER. Trimming took 1 base from V and 1 from J; bases not matched to a gene: 12. CDR3 length: 19 amino acids. CDR3 bases: TGCGCCAGCAGCCAAGCCCCCGGACAGAACAGGGGGCGCACAGATACGCAGTATTTT. Its protein product is CASSQAPGQNRGRTDTQYF.